The next 6 T cell receptor beta chains were all read from a single sample in a study of T cell repertoires in cytomegalovirus infection. A single record per CDR3 protein comes from TCRdb applying MiXCR to the reads. This table has about 450,000 distinct CDR3 sequences, around 32% appearing once. The source material was PBMCs. Source of these receptors: a human donor in good health (CMV status not recorded). Some clones in this sample may be carry-over from other donors' samples.

The chain recombines TRBV11-3 with TRBJ1-2; unclear D gene. Trimming took off 4 bases at V and 6 bases at J, with 12 bases between the two ends. The CDR3 totals 13 residues. Germline V gives CDR1 SGHNT, CDR2 YENEEA. CDR3 bases: TGTGCCAGCAGCTCCGGAGGTGGGGATGGCTACACCTTC. Amino acids: CASSSGGGDGYTF.

This clonotype came up many times. CDR3 loop: CASSFSREKLFF. Here the CDR3 DNA reads TGTGCCAGCAGCTTCTCTCGTGAAAAACTGTTTTTT. The chain carries TRBV7-2 and TRBJ1-4, with D unresolved. Germline CDR1 and CDR2: SGHTA and FQGNSA. This CDR3 has 12 residues. The V gene lost 3 bases and the J gene lost 7 bases, with 6 bases spanning the gap.

The gene calls are TRBV6-5 and TRBJ2-7, with TRBD1 as a possible D gene (5 bases). Germline CDR1 reads MNHEY; CDR2 reads SVGAGI. This CDR3 is 11 amino acids long. V was pared by 10 bases and J by 5 bases, with 12 bases between. In DNA, the CDR3 is TGTGCCATCAGGGATGGAAACGAGCAGTACTTC. It is translated as CAIRDGNEQYF.

The rearrangement joins TRBV10-3 to TRBJ2-3; 8 bases fit TRBD1. V shed 2 bases and J 6 bases; nucleotides not matched to a gene: 4. The CDR3 runs 14 residues. CDR1 ENHRY and CDR2 SYGVKD come from the germline V gene. The CDR3 protein is CAISERQGPDTQYF. The CDR3 bases are TGTGCCATCAGTGAGAGACAGGGGCCCGATACGCAGTATTTT.

V usage is TRBV18 and J usage is TRBJ1-2; 10 positions agree with TRBD1. V gave up 5 bases and J gave up 2 bases; unmatched junction bases: 2. Germline values: CDR1 KGHSH, CDR2 LQKENI. The CDR3 covers 14 residues. CDR3 DNA sequence: TGTGCCAGCTCAACGGGACAGGGGAACTATGGCTACACCTTC. Its translation: CASSTGQGNYGYTF.

This clonotype occurred a few times. The chain links TRBV5-5 to TRBJ1-6; 9 bases fit TRBD1. The CDR3 consists of 15 residues. The germline CDR1 and CDR2 sequences are SGHKS and YYEKEE (reference sequence). V was clipped by 2 bases and J by 9 bases; unmatched bases: 6. The CDR3 region is CASSLAGQGISPLHF. CDR3 sequence (DNA): TGTGCCAGCAGCTTAGCGGGACAGGGCATTTCACCCCTCCACTTT.